These 9 T cell receptor beta chains were sequenced from one sample in a study of cytomegalovirus exposure and HLA in healthy donors. A multiplex PCR was run with 60 Vbeta primers and 13 Jbeta primers. Measured with immunoSEQ multiplex PCR; TCRdb has only the in-frame clones, and not every one. Counted here are 170,000 or so clones, roughly 82% occurring once; the ten biggest clones make up 0.5%. Sequencing was performed on PBMCs. The receptors were gathered from a woman aged 50 to 60 in good health and CMV-seronegative.

In regard to this clone: In the same sample, other DNA sequences code for this CDR3. The chain uses TRBV30 and TRBJ2-7; TRBD1 matches 9 bases. Germline values: CDR1 GTSNPN, CDR2 SVGIG (reference sequence). There are 15 residues in the CDR3. V gave up 0 bases and J gave up 6 bases; unmatched junction bases: 9. In DNA form, the CDR3 reads TGTGCCTGGAGTGTCGCCGGGACAGGGTTGATCGAGCAGTACTTC. The encoded protein is CAWSVAGTGLIEQYF.

The DNA for the CDR3 is TGTGCCAGTAGACAGGGGGCGGGCAATCAGCCCCAGCATTTT. Translation gives CASRQGAGNQPQHF. The rearrangement links TRBV19 to TRBJ1-5, with TRBD1 matching over 9 bases. The germline gives CDR1 LNHDA, CDR2 SQIVND (reference sequence). The CDR3 spans 14 residues. Losses at the gene ends were 6 bases for V and 2 bases for J; bases not matched to a gene: 2.

This clone was counted between two and nine times. This sequence joins TRBV5-4 and TRBJ2-4, with 7 positions matching TRBD2. With V trimmed by 0 bases and J by 7 bases, 4 bases remained unmatched. Germline V gives CDR1 SGHNT, CDR2 YYREEE (reference sequence). This CDR3 contains 14 residues. The CDR3 protein is CASSLVGGRNIQYF. CDR3 bases: TGTGCCAGCAGCTTGGTGGGGGGGAGGAACATTCAGTACTTC.

The chain recombines TRBV4-3 with TRBJ1-2; 9 bases align to TRBD1. Trimming cost V 4 bases and J 4 bases; bases outside gene matches: 7. This CDR3 has 15 residues. Germline lookup yields CDR1 LGHNA and CDR2 YSLEER. This CDR3 is CASSLGTGFGYGYTF. In DNA, the CDR3 is TGCGCCAGCAGCCTAGGGACAGGGTTCGGCTATGGCTACACCTTC.

The rearrangement joins TRBV30 to TRBJ1-3; 7 nucleotides align to TRBD1. The junction had 11 bases not matched to a gene; V was cut back by 5 bases and J by 1 base. The CDR3 has 16 residues. Germline values: CDR1 GTSNPN, CDR2 SVGIG (reference sequence). CDR3 residues: CAWGGTELRSGNTIYF. Written as DNA, the CDR3 is TGTGCCTGGGGAGGGACAGAGCTTCGATCTGGAAACACCATATATTTT.

The V call is TRBV11-2, the J call TRBJ2-1; 9 nucleotides match TRBD2. The CDR3 totals 13 residues. V lost 1 base and J lost 10; bases outside the gene matches: 2. In germline, CDR1 is SGHAT, CDR2 FQNNGV. The CDR3 region has the DNA TGTGCCAGCAGCTTAGCCGGACTAGCGGAGCAGTTCTTC. This sequence encodes CASSLAGLAEQFF.

CDR3 coding DNA: TGCAGCGTCTCGCCCGACAGTAATGAAAAACTGTTTTTT. Translated, it gives CSVSPDSNEKLFF. This chain joins TRBV29-1 and TRBJ1-4; D is perhaps TRBD1 (5 bases). The CDR3 sequence is 13 residues long. V lost 6 bases and J 4 bases, leaving 12 bases between the germline ends. Germline V gene data show CDR1 as SQVTM and CDR2 as ANQGSEA. Looking up the rest from reference TRBV29-1 and TRBJ1-4 gives the full variable domain: SAVISQKPSRDICQRGTSLTIQCQVDSQVTMMFWYRQQPGQSLTLIATANQGSEATYESGFVIDKFPISRPNLTFSTLTVSNMSPEDSSIYLCSVSPDSNEKLFFGSGTQLSVL.

V usage is TRBV19 and J usage is TRBJ1-2; TRBD1 aligns across 8 bases. Germline trimming cut 3 bases from V and 0 bases from J; bases unmatched to any gene: 3. The CDR3 spans 15 residues. Germline-derived CDR1 and CDR2 are LNHDA and SQIVND (reference sequence). For the CDR3, the DNA is TGTGCCAGTAGTATGAGACAGGGGACTAACTATGGCTACACCTTC. Encoded protein: CASSMRQGTNYGYTF.

This chain links TRBV5-6 with TRBJ2-7, with 7 positions matching TRBD1. The CDR3 is 15 amino acids. Per germline, CDR1 SGHDT and CDR2 YYEEEE. J gave up 5 bases and V 2 bases, and 10 bases lay outside the gene matches. CDR3 bases: TGTGCCAGCAGCTTCCCCGGGACAGACAAGGACGAGCAGTACTTC. Translating it yields CASSFPGTDKDEQYF.